This TCR beta chain was sequenced during a study of cytomegalovirus exposure and HLA in healthy donors. Looking at the study overall: Earlier work reported around 110 million unique TCR beta sequences from some 170 million T cells.

A remark on this clone: Its antigen is unknown.

Findings of the study overall: Associated with cytomegalovirus, according to the listing, were 150 to 200 TCR beta chains.

All the people who gave samples were healthy bone marrow donors. PCR used 60 Vbeta primers and 13 Jbeta primers. Generated by immunoSEQ multiplex PCR, the TCRdb table keeps only in-frame clones and is missing some. This sample yields over 110,000 clones, of which roughly four fifths are seen a single time; about 1.2% belongs to the top ten. The CDR3 consists of 11 residues. Germline V gene data show CDR1 as SQVTM and CDR2 as ANQGSEA. Trimming stripped 7 bases from V and 0 bases from J, with 6 bases between. This chain uses TRBV29-1 with TRBJ1-1; D uncertain. The TCR sequence derives from a woman aged 40-49 years in good health and CMV-seronegative. The source material was PBMCs. The CDR3 DNA reads as TGCAGCGCTCAGATGAACACTGAAGCTTTCTTT. Encoded protein: CSAQMNTEAFF.